This T cell receptor (beta chain) comes out of a study of CD8 T cells in ankylosing spondylitis. The study, taken as a whole, reports: Disease-associated clonotypes exhibited CD8+ identity and were relatively infrequent in peripheral blood. A TCR beta motif made of about eight highly homologous variants seemed typical of ankylosing spondylitis blood. Disease-linked clones reportedly showed significant enrichment in matched ankylosing spondylitis synovial fluid.

V lost 6 bases and J lost 7; bases outside the gene matches: 11. From germline, CDR1 is SEHNR and CDR2 FQNEAQ (reference sequence). This CDR3 is built from 14 residues. This clonotype has at least ten counts. Its antigen is as yet unknown. TCRdb passed the 5' RACE reads through MiXCR, listing each CDR3 protein once. The sample lists fewer than 550,000 distinct CDR3 sequences, approximately 5% seen once, with around 3.4% in the top ten. The chain employs TRBV7-9 and TRBJ1-1, with 7 nucleotides matching TRBD1. Source material: blood, either unsorted or a sorted T cell fraction (not recorded which). This sequence originates from a male donor with ankylosing spondylitis. Here the CDR3 DNA reads TGTGCCAGCAGGAATAACAGGGGCCGGGATGAAGCTTTCTTT. It translates to CASRNNRGRDEAFF.